This T cell receptor beta chain was retrieved from a study of shared clonotypes between healthy human individuals. The CDR3 is 14 residues long. Trimming at V came to 1 base and at J to 6 bases, leaving 6 bases not matched to a gene. Germline CDR1 is SEHNR and CDR2 is FQNEAQ (reference sequence). The method was immunoSEQ multiplex PCR; TCRdb's version includes in-frame clones alone and lacks a portion of them. The sample carries under 1,100,000 clones, about 80% recorded once. Sample: memory CD4+ T cells from PBMCs. Subset reported: CD45RA-negative fraction. The genes are TRBV7-9 and TRBJ2-7, with 7 bases matching TRBD1. The source of this sequence is a man aged 18 to 29 in good health. Some clones in this sample may be carry-over from other donors' samples. Here the CDR3 DNA reads TGTGCCAGCAGCTTAGGGGGACAGTTTCTCGAGCAGTACTTC. Translating gives CASSLGGQFLEQYF.